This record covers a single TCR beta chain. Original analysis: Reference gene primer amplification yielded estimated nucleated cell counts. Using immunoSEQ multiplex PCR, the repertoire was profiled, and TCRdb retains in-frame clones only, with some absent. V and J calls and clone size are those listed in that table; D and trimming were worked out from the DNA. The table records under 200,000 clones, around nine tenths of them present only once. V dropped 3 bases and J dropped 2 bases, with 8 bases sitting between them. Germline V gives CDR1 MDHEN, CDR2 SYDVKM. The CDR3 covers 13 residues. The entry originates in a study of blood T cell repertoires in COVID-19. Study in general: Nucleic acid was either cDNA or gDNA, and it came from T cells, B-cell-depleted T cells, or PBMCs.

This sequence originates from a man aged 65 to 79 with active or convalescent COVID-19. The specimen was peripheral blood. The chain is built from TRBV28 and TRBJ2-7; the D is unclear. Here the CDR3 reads CASSFQVPYEQYF. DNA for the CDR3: TGTGCCAGCAGTTTTCAGGTCCCCTACGAGCAGTACTTC.